The 19 T cell receptor beta chains below were found in one sample sequenced in a study of blood T cell repertoires in COVID-19. TCRdb's table, derived via immunoSEQ multiplex PCR, lists solely in-frame clones and lacks some. The sample has 200,000 to 300,000 clones, about nine tenths seen once. The material sequenced was peripheral blood. The source is a man aged 55 to 69 who had recovered from COVID-19.

As concerns this clone: The junction departs from germline at one end; a sequencing error may be responsible. The chain recombines TRBV6-5 with TRBJ1-2; 7 nucleotides align to TRBD1. The CDR3 length is 15 residues. Germline CDR1 reads MNHEY; CDR2 reads SVGAGI. CDR3 in DNA: TGTGCCAGCAGTGACTCCATCCGACAGGGAGGCGGCTACACCTTC. Translating it yields CASSDSIRQGGGYTF.

The rearrangement joins TRBV9 to TRBJ1-3, with 8 bases identical to TRBD1. Germline-derived CDR1 and CDR2 are SGDLS and YYNGEE. The length of the CDR3 is 16 residues. V gave up 4 bases and J gave up 2 bases; unmatched junction bases: 8. CDR3 sequence reads: CASSTKTGVAGNTIYF. DNA for the CDR3: TGTGCCAGCAGCACTAAGACAGGGGTCGCTGGAAACACCATATATTTT.

V and J are TRBV9 and TRBJ1-5, with D hard to call. This CDR3 has 14 amino acids. Between the trimmed V and J ends, which lost 0 bases and 8 bases, there was a span of 12 bases. CDR1 and CDR2 from the germline V gene are SGDLS and YYNGEE. The CDR3 DNA sequence: TGTGCCAGCAGCGTAGAACCGGGATCGAAGCCCCAGCATTTT. Its translation: CASSVEPGSKPQHF.

This clone has only one observation. The gene calls are TRBV6-1 and TRBJ1-2; a weak D match, TRBD1 (6 bases). Trimming cost V 0 bases and J 8 bases, with 16 bases left between them. The CDR3 has 15 residues. Germline values: CDR1 MNHNS, CDR2 SASEGT. CDR3 sequence reads: CASSEARQGPRGYTF. The DNA of the CDR3 is TGTGCCAGCAGTGAAGCGCGCCAGGGGCCCCGAGGCTACACCTTC.

The chain uses TRBV18 and TRBJ1-4; the D gene is possibly TRBD1 (5 bases). Between the trimmed V and J ends, which lost 9 bases and 0 bases, there was a span of 14 bases. Looked up from germline, CDR1 is KGHSH and CDR2 is LQKENI. The CDR3 spans 15 residues. As DNA, the CDR3 is TGTGCCAGTTCCGGGGGGAGTTCAACTAATGAAAAACTGTTTTTT. It encodes CASSGGSSTNEKLFF. Supplemented by reference TRBV18 and TRBJ1-4, the full variable domain reads NAGVMQNPRHLVRRRGQEARLRCSPMKGHSHVYWYRQLPEEGLKFMVYLQKENIIDESGMPKERFSAEFPKEGPSILRIQQVVRGDSAAYFCASSGGSSTNEKLFFGSGTQLSVL.

This clone was counted once. The V and J genes are TRBV7-6 and TRBJ2-6, with D possibly being TRBD2 (6 bases). CDR3 length: 17 amino acids. Germline V gives CDR1 SGHVS, CDR2 FNYEAQ. V lost 5 bases to trimming and J lost 0 bases, with 14 bases between them. CDR3 region: CASSKGLEGSGANVLTF. The DNA of the CDR3 is TGTGCCAGCAGCAAGGGCTTGGAGGGCTCTGGGGCCAACGTCCTGACTTTC.

The chain couples TRBV5-5 to TRBJ1-6, with 11 bases identical to TRBD1. Germline V gene data show CDR1 as SGHKS and CDR2 as YYEKEE (reference sequence). The CDR3 has 15 amino acids. J was trimmed by 9 bases and V by 3 bases; bases with no gene match: 5. In nucleotides, the CDR3 is TGTGCCAGCAGCTCCCCCGGACAGGGGGCTTCACCCCTCCACTTT. It is translated as CASSSPGQGASPLHF.

V gene TRBV9 combines with J gene TRBJ1-6, with TRBD1 matching over 7 bases. Germline CDR1 reads SGDLS; CDR2 reads YYNGEE. The CDR3 totals 15 residues. V dropped 4 bases and J dropped 5; count of bases not matched to a gene: 6. This CDR3 reads CASSPFDRDNSPLHF. The CDR3, as DNA: TGTGCCAGCAGCCCCTTTGACAGGGATAATTCACCCCTCCACTTT.

In its sample, this clone was seen a few times. This sequence joins TRBV9 and TRBJ2-1, with 7 bases aligning to TRBD1. This CDR3 contains 16 residues. Germline assignment: CDR1 SGDLS and CDR2 YYNGEE. J lost 0 bases, V lost 5 bases, and 8 bases had no gene match. CDR3 nucleotides: TGTGCCAGCAGTCCCGCCACAGGGGTCTCCTACAATGAGCAGTTCTTC. Translating gives CASSPATGVSYNEQFF.

The chain has TRBV6-1 and TRBJ1-4; D might be TRBD1 (6 bases). CDR1 and CDR2 (germline): MNHNS, SASEGT. This CDR3 has 15 amino acids. V gave up 3 bases and J gave up 3 bases, with 11 bases separating them. CDR3 in amino acids: CASSDTGWANEKLFF. The CDR3 DNA is TGTGCCAGCAGTGATACAGGGTGGGCTAATGAAAAACTGTTTTTT.

This chain links TRBV12-3 or TRBV12-4 with TRBJ1-1, with D maybe TRBD1 (5 bases). V was cut by 7 bases and J by 8 bases, with 17 bases left in between. The CDR3 is made up of 13 amino acids. The DNA of the CDR3 is TGTGCCAGCATTACCGGGGGGGAGACGGAAGCTTTCTTT. Translated: CASITGGETEAFF.

This rearrangement joins TRBV19 to TRBJ2-7; 9 bases agree with TRBD1. This CDR3 has 15 amino acids. The V and J ends lost 7 bases and 0 bases, in that order; junction bases with no gene match: 7. Germline V CDR1 and CDR2: LNHDA, SQIVND (reference sequence). CDR3 DNA sequence: TGTGCCAGTAAACCGAACAGGGGGCGCTCCTACGAGCAGTACTTC. Protein product: CASKPNRGRSYEQYF.

J is TRBJ2-1 and V is TRBV6-5; unclear D gene. Trimming cost V 0 bases and J 4 bases, with 10 bases left between them. The CDR3 extends over 15 amino acids. Germline V gene sequence: CDR1 MNHEY, CDR2 SVGAGI. The CDR3 sequence: CASSYSRLPYNEQFF. DNA of the CDR3: TGTGCCAGCAGTTACTCGAGACTGCCTTACAATGAGCAGTTCTTC.

This chain uses TRBV12-5 with TRBJ2-1; tentatively, D is TRBD1 (6 bases). Trimming stripped 2 bases from V and 0 bases from J, with 26 bases between. CDR3 length: 21 amino acids. Germline V gene lookup returns CDR1 LGHNT and CDR2 FRNRAP. The CDR3 DNA is TGTGCTAGTGGTTTGCGGCGAGTGCTAGCCCGGGACACCAGCTCCTACAATGAGCAGTTCTTC. It specifies CASGLRRVLARDTSSYNEQFF.

The chain couples TRBV7-2 to TRBJ2-3; 7 bases are shared with TRBD1. The CDR3 extends over 14 amino acids. Trimming cost V 7 bases and J 0 bases; bases outside gene matches: 4. Germline values: CDR1 SGHTA, CDR2 FQGNSA. DNA of the CDR3: TGTGCCAGCAAGGGGGCCCTAAGCACAGATACGCAGTATTTT. Its protein is CASKGALSTDTQYF.

J is TRBJ1-1 and V is TRBV19; D perhaps matches TRBD1 (6 bases). The CDR3 covers 13 residues. Germline V gives CDR1 LNHDA, CDR2 SQIVND (reference sequence). Trimming left V 5 bases short and J 0 bases short, with 7 bases between. The CDR3 nucleotides are TGTGCCAGTAGTGGGACATTGAACACTGAAGCTTTCTTT. This codes for CASSGTLNTEAFF.

The chain employs TRBV7-9 and TRBJ1-6, with D tentatively TRBD1 (5 bases). V dropped 4 bases and J dropped 6 bases, with 19 bases sitting between them. Per the germline V gene, CDR1 is SEHNR and CDR2 is FQNEAQ (reference sequence). The CDR3 is made up of 17 amino acids. Here the CDR3 DNA reads TGTGCCAGCAGCTCGACCGGGGACTTTCGTATTAATTCACCCCTCCACTTT. Its translation: CASSSTGDFRINSPLHF. Complete variable domain (other parts from reference TRBV7-9 and TRBJ1-6): DTGVSQNPRHKITKRGQNVTFRCDPISEHNRLYWYRQTLGQGPEFLTYFQNEAQLEKSRLLSDRFSAERPKGSFSTLEIQRTEQGDSAMYLCASSSTGDFRINSPLHFGNGTRLTVT.

This clone was observed once. The chain links TRBV6-5 to TRBJ2-7; 11 bases align to TRBD1. CDR1 is MNHEY and CDR2 is SVGAGI in the germline V gene. CDR3 length equals 15 residues. The chain's CDR3 is CASNPRTGGSNEQYV. The CDR3 coding sequence is TGTGCCAGCAACCCTCGGACAGGGGGCTCCAACGAGCAGTACGTC.

This clone was observed a few times. In DNA form, the CDR3 reads TGTGCCAGCAGTAAAGAGAGACAGGGAAGGACTGAAGCTTTCTTT. It yields the protein CASSKERQGRTEAFF. The gene calls are TRBV4-2 and TRBJ1-1; the match to TRBD1 covers 7 bases. CDR3 length: 15 amino acids. Germline trimming cut 6 bases from V and 5 bases from J; bases unmatched to any gene: 12. From germline, CDR1 is LGHNA and CDR2 YNFKEQ.